The 10 T cell receptor beta chains given below trace back to one sample, sequenced in a study of blood T cell repertoires in COVID-19. Profiling relied on immunoSEQ multiplex PCR, and the TCRdb table lists in-frame clones only, not all of them. Of under 200,000 clones in the sample, about 86% are singletons; the top ten hold approximately 7%. Sequencing was carried out using peripheral blood. These TCRs come from a man in his fifties with active or convalescent COVID-19.

The chain has TRBV6-5 and TRBJ1-2, with D uncertain. Germline V CDR1 and CDR2: MNHEY, SVGAGI. V was trimmed by 2 bases and J by 2 bases, leaving 6 bases between them. This CDR3 is 13 amino acids long. The CDR3 region is CASSYGGNYGYTF. DNA for the CDR3: TGTGCCAGCAGTTACGGCGGGAACTATGGCTACACCTTC.

The chain carries TRBV10-3 and TRBJ1-1, with D perhaps TRBD1 (6 bases). Trimming removed 4 bases at V and 0 bases at J, with 9 bases between. CDR3 length: 14 residues. Germline CDR1 and CDR2: ENHRY and SYGVKD. In nucleotides, the CDR3 is TGTGCCATCAGTGGGACAGTTATGAACACTGAAGCTTTCTTT. It translates to CAISGTVMNTEAFF.

The chain links TRBV10-3 to TRBJ1-6; TRBD1 might be the D (5 bases). From germline, CDR1 is ENHRY and CDR2 SYGVKD. The CDR3 is made up of 12 amino acids. The V gene lost 3 bases and the J gene lost 10 bases, with 7 bases spanning the gap. The CDR3 sequence is CAISEQESPLHF. The CDR3 DNA follows: TGTGCCATCAGTGAACAGGAATCACCCCTCCACTTT.

This CDR3 reads CASSRVGELFF. The CDR3 nucleotides read TGTGCCAGCAGCCGGGTCGGGGAGCTGTTTTTT. This chain joins TRBV7-9 and TRBJ2-2; no definite D call. Germline V gives CDR1 SEHNR, CDR2 FQNEAQ (reference sequence). Trimming stripped 5 bases from V and 7 bases from J, with 5 bases between. The length of the CDR3 is 11 residues.

This clone was detected only a few times. The chain uses TRBV2 and TRBJ1-3; D unresolved. The germline gives CDR1 SNHLY, CDR2 FYNNEI. Trimming pared 4 bases from V and 6 bases from J, leaving 13 bases between. The CDR3 sequence is 14 residues long. In DNA, the CDR3 is TGTGCCAGCAGTGGAGGGAGCAGCGTAAACACCATATATTTT. It is translated as CASSGGSSVNTIYF.

The chain couples TRBV6-5 to TRBJ2-2; maybe TRBD1 (5 bases). CDR3 size: 15 residues. Trimming cost V 10 bases and J 1 base, with 16 bases left between them. Germline V gene sequence: CDR1 MNHEY, CDR2 SVGAGI. CDR3 amino acids: CAIQPARGNTGELFF. The CDR3 bases are TGTGCCATCCAGCCGGCTAGGGGGAACACCGGGGAGCTGTTTTTT.

This clone was counted once. The chain uses TRBV21-1 and TRBJ1-5; the table gives TRBD1 as D, unverified against the DNA. TRBV21-1 is a documented pseudogene. The CDR3 is 14 residues long. The CDR3 bases are TGTGCCAGCAGCAAAGAGGGGGGCAATCAGCCCCAGCATTTT. Translated: CASSKEGGNQPQHF.

V is TRBV6-5 and J is TRBJ1-2; TRBD1 aligns across 12 bases. The V gene end was trimmed by 6 bases and the J gene end by 8 bases; junction bases not matched to a gene: 7. Per the germline V gene, CDR1 is MNHEY and CDR2 is SVGAGI. This CDR3 region has 14 residues. CDR3 loop: CASSGTGGVRGYTF. Here the CDR3 DNA reads TGTGCCAGCAGCGGGACAGGGGGCGTTCGCGGCTACACCTTC.

The genes are TRBV9 and TRBJ1-2; weak D call: TRBD1 (5 bases). Germline V gene data show CDR1 as SGDLS and CDR2 as YYNGEE. Trimming removed 0 bases at V and 5 bases at J, with 8 bases between. CDR3 size: 13 residues. CDR3 sequence reads: CASSVATGYGYTF. The CDR3 nucleotides read TGTGCCAGCAGCGTAGCTACAGGTTATGGCTACACCTTC.

This chain joins TRBV7-6 and TRBJ1-2; the match to TRBD1 covers 12 bases. Germline values: CDR1 SGHVS, CDR2 FNYEAQ. The CDR3 has 15 amino acids. Trimming took 3 bases from V and 2 from J; bases not matched to a gene: 1. The CDR3 loop reads CASSLGTGGNYGYTF. CDR3 nucleotide sequence: TGTGCCAGCAGCTTGGGGACAGGGGGCAACTATGGCTACACCTTC. Drawing the rest from reference TRBV7-6 and TRBJ1-2, the complete variable domain is GAGVSQSPRYKVTKRGQDVALRCDPISGHVSLYWYRQALGQGPEFLTYFNYEAQQDKSGLPNDRFSAERPEGSISTLTIQRTEQRDSAMYRCASSLGTGGNYGYTFGSGTRLTVV.